The TCR beta chain under discussion was sequenced for a study of vaccination and CD4 T cells after COVID-19. Study-level information: A median of approximately 100 days (range 35 to 161) separated diagnosis from post-COVID sampling.

Cultured CD4+ T cell DNA underwent sequencing with the Oncomine TCR Beta short-read assay. TCRdb reprocessed the PCR reads with MiXCR, giving one entry per CDR3 protein. The data show roughly 17,000 distinct CDR3 sequences, with around 55% seen just once and 6.5% to 7.5% held by the top ten. Germline loops: CDR1 SEHNR, CDR2 FQNEAQ (reference sequence). The CDR3 has 17 residues. Losses at the gene ends were 5 bases for V and 2 bases for J; bases not matched to a gene: 15. Indicated treatment: roughly 10-day PBMC culture with coronavirus spike peptide pools or control peptides (ViraFEST assay). Of note for this clonotype: Its antigen is unknown.

The sequencing input was CD4+ T cells from blood, cultured in vitro. This receptor was identified in a human donor who had recovered from COVID-19. The genes are TRBV7-9 and TRBJ2-7, with 7 bases that match TRBD1. The CDR3 sequence is CASSQSPTGQLAYEQYF. As DNA, the CDR3 is TGTGCCAGCAGCCAATCTCCAACGGGACAGTTGGCCTACGAGCAGTACTTC.